The rows below give T cell receptor beta chains drawn from one sample of a study of blood T cell repertoires in COVID-19. Here immunoSEQ multiplex PCR was the method, and the copy in TCRdb shows in-frame clones only, minus some. Here the sample spans 140,000 to 150,000 clones, 60% to 85% being singletons. Sequenced sample: peripheral blood. These receptors all come from a man in his fifties or sixties with acute or convalescent COVID-19. Each CDR3 is given with its conserved first and last residue. The D gene is left open where the match is weak. Clone size appears in some rows only: once, few, many, or a class for an expanded clone.

clone_size: -
j_call: TRBJ1-4
d_call: -
v_call: TRBV6-6
cdr3_nt: TGTGCCAGCAGCCCAGGGGTGGCTGAAAAACTGTTTTTT
cdr3_aa: CASSPGVAEKLFF

clone_size: few
j_call: TRBJ2-5
d_call: TRBD1
v_call: TRBV9
cdr3_nt: TGTGCCAGCAGCTTGGACAGGTTTGAGACCCAGTACTTC
cdr3_aa: CASSLDRFETQYF

clone_size: -
j_call: TRBJ1-2
d_call: TRBD1
v_call: TRBV24-1
cdr3_nt: TGTGCCACCAGTGCCCCGACAGGGGAGAACTATGGCTACACCTTC
cdr3_aa: CATSAPTGENYGYTF

clone_size: -
j_call: TRBJ1-4
d_call: -
v_call: TRBV6-5
cdr3_nt: TGTGCCAGCAGTCTGACTTCAACTAATGAAAAACTGTTTTTT
cdr3_aa: CASSLTSTNEKLFF

clone_size: -
j_call: TRBJ1-1
d_call: -
v_call: TRBV18
cdr3_nt: TGTGCCAGCTCACCAGGGCCGGGAGGGAGCACTGAAGCTTTCTTT
cdr3_aa: CASSPGPGGSTEAFF

clone_size: few
j_call: TRBJ2-3
d_call: -
v_call: TRBV4-1
cdr3_nt: TGCGCCAGCAGCCTAAGGACAGATAGCACAGATACGCAGTATTTT
cdr3_aa: CASSLRTDSTDTQYF

clone_size: -
j_call: TRBJ1-5
d_call: TRBD1
v_call: TRBV5-5
cdr3_nt: TGTGCCAGCAGCCCCGGGACAGGGATTAGCAATCAGCCCCAGCATTTT
cdr3_aa: CASSPGTGISNQPQHF

clone_size: -
j_call: TRBJ2-1
d_call: TRBD1
v_call: TRBV18
cdr3_nt: TGTGCCAGCTCACCACTCGGACAGGGACGGTACAATGAGCAGTTCTTC
cdr3_aa: CASSPLGQGRYNEQFF

clone_size: -
j_call: TRBJ2-5
d_call: -
v_call: TRBV19
cdr3_nt: TGTGCCAGTAGTATAGGACTACAAGAGACCCAGTACTTC
cdr3_aa: CASSIGLQETQYF

clone_size: -
j_call: TRBJ2-2
d_call: TRBD1
v_call: TRBV4-1
cdr3_nt: TGCGCCAGCAGCCAACCGGGACAGGACACCGGGGAGCTGTTTTTT
cdr3_aa: CASSQPGQDTGELFF

clone_size: -
j_call: TRBJ2-3
d_call: -
v_call: TRBV5-1
cdr3_nt: TGCGCCAGCAGCTTGGTACCGGGTGCTCCGGAGACAGATACGCAGTATTTT
cdr3_aa: CASSLVPGAPETDTQYF